Presented here are 22 T cell receptor beta chains from one specimen sequenced in a study of blood T cell repertoires in COVID-19. The method was immunoSEQ multiplex PCR; TCRdb's version includes in-frame clones alone and lacks a portion of them. This table has about 13,000 clones, approximately 91% appearing once. The specimen was peripheral blood. The receptors stem from a human donor in a cohort sampled during active COVID-19.

The gene calls are TRBV6-6 and TRBJ2-7; 7 nucleotides agree with TRBD1. The germline V gene encodes CDR1 MNHNY and CDR2 SVGAGI (reference sequence). V shed 0 bases and J 3 bases; nucleotides not matched to a gene: 2. The CDR3 loop spans 14 amino acids. CDR3: CASSYSNRGYEQYF. Here the CDR3 DNA reads TGTGCCAGCAGTTACTCGAACAGGGGCTACGAGCAGTACTTC.

This chain links TRBV29-1 with TRBJ1-5, with D maybe TRBD1 (6 bases). The CDR3 has 14 amino acids. Germline V gene lookup returns CDR1 SQVTM and CDR2 ANQGSEA. The V and J ends lost 6 bases and 0 bases respectively, with 12 bases between them. The CDR3 region is CSVVQGGSNQPQHF. The CDR3 DNA sequence: TGCAGCGTAGTACAGGGCGGTAGCAATCAGCCCCAGCATTTT.

This chain joins TRBV11-3 and TRBJ2-3, with D unresolved. The V end was cut by 6 bases, the J end by 6 bases, with 13 bases between. From germline, CDR1 is SGHNT and CDR2 YENEEA. CDR3 length: 13 amino acids. CDR3 amino acids: CASSLNIFDTQYF. CDR3 in DNA: TGTGCCAGCAGTCTTAACATTTTCGATACGCAGTATTTT.

The genes are TRBV29-1 and TRBJ2-3, with D perhaps matching TRBD2 (5 bases). The V gene's germline CDR1 is SQVTM and CDR2 ANQGSEA. The CDR3 loop spans 15 amino acids. The V end was cut by 1 base, the J end by 2 bases, with 13 bases between. The CDR3 sequence is CSVEGESGNTDTQYF. In DNA form, the CDR3 reads TGCAGCGTTGAAGGGGAAAGCGGCAACACAGATACGCAGTATTTT.

The rearrangement joins TRBV12-3 or TRBV12-4 to TRBJ2-5; D gene unclear. This CDR3 is 12 amino acids long. Trimming cost V 3 bases and J 7 bases, with 9 bases left between them. The CDR3 nucleotides are TGTGCCAGCAGTTTTCACGGTGGGACCCAGTACTTC. Translated, it gives CASSFHGGTQYF.

The V gene is TRBV5-1, the J gene TRBJ1-4, with a possible D match to TRBD1 (6 bases). Germline V gene lookup returns CDR1 SGHRS and CDR2 YFSETQ. Trimming stripped 3 bases from V and 4 bases from J, with 13 bases between. The CDR3 length is 15 residues. The CDR3 DNA is TGCGCCAGCAGCTCAGCCGGGACAAGTAATGAAAAACTGTTTTTT. This gives the protein CASSSAGTSNEKLFF.

The V gene is TRBV18, the J gene TRBJ2-1; 9 positions agree with TRBD2. CDR1 is KGHSH, CDR2 LQKENI, per germline. Unmatched junction bases numbered 9, after V lost 2 bases and J lost 4 bases. The CDR3 extends over 17 amino acids. Here the CDR3 reads CASSPGVAGESYNEQFF. The CDR3 bases are TGTGCCAGCTCACCAGGGGTAGCGGGAGAGTCGTACAATGAGCAGTTCTTC. Complete variable domain (other parts from reference TRBV18 and TRBJ2-1): NAGVMQNPRHLVRRRGQEARLRCSPMKGHSHVYWYRQLPEEGLKFMVYLQKENIIDESGMPKERFSAEFPKEGPSILRIQQVVRGDSAAYFCASSPGVAGESYNEQFFGPGTRLTVL.

A word on this clone: At one boundary the junction diverges from the germline segment, which might be a read error. The chain has TRBV7-7 and TRBJ2-3, with unresolved D. This CDR3 region has 14 residues. CDR1 is SSHAT, CDR2 FNYEAQ, per germline (reference sequence). CDR3 in amino acids: CASSRVSSPITQYF. The CDR3 DNA follows: TGTGCTAGCAGCCGCGTCTCATCCCCCATTACGCAGTATTTT.

The chain is built from TRBV6-6 and TRBJ2-7, with TRBD1 identical over 7 bases. The V gene's germline CDR1 is MNHNY and CDR2 SVGAGI (reference sequence). Losses at the gene ends were 2 bases for V and 3 bases for J; bases not matched to a gene: 4. This CDR3 spans 14 amino acids. The CDR3: CASSYGTGVYEQYF. In nucleotides, the CDR3 is TGTGCCAGCAGTTACGGTACAGGGGTCTACGAGCAGTACTTC.

The chain links TRBV6-5 to TRBJ1-4, with D uncertain. The V and J ends lost 8 bases and 2 bases respectively, with 12 bases between them. The CDR3 consists of 14 residues. Germline CDR1 reads MNHEY; CDR2 reads SVGAGI. The CDR3 DNA sequence: TGTGCCAGCCGAAGAGAGGGTACTAATGAAAAACTGTTTTTT. It yields the protein CASRREGTNEKLFF.

CDR3 sequence: CASSLAGGTYNEQFF. The CDR3 nucleotides read TGTGCCAGCTCTTTGGCGGGGGGGACCTACAATGAGCAGTTCTTC. The chain joins TRBV18 to TRBJ2-1; 9 nucleotides agree with TRBD2. CDR3 size: 15 residues. Germline CDR1 is KGHSH and CDR2 is LQKENI. V lost 6 bases, J lost 2 bases, and 5 bases stayed unmatched.

This chain connects TRBV6-6 to TRBJ2-7, with 8 bases lining up with TRBD1. V gave up 0 bases and J gave up 5 bases; unmatched junction bases: 3. Germline CDR1 and CDR2: MNHNY and SVGAGI (reference sequence). CDR3 length: 14 amino acids. The DNA of the CDR3 is TGTGCCAGCAGTTACTCGATGACAGGGGACGAGCAGTACTTC. Protein: CASSYSMTGDEQYF.

The chain combines TRBV7-9 with TRBJ2-1, with 8 bases matching TRBD1. The CDR3 has 15 residues. Germline trimming cut 6 bases from V and 5 bases from J; bases unmatched to any gene: 9. CDR1 is SEHNR, CDR2 FQNEAQ, per germline (reference sequence). CDR3 region: CASRTIGTGDNEQFF. The DNA of the CDR3 is TGTGCCAGCAGGACCATCGGGACAGGAGACAATGAGCAGTTCTTC.

V gene TRBV11-2 combines with J gene TRBJ2-1, with a possible D match to TRBD2 (7 bases). The CDR3 loop spans 18 amino acids. Germline CDR1 is SGHAT and CDR2 is FQNNGV. V was shortened by 1 base and J by 2 bases, with 18 bases between the two germline ends. As DNA, the CDR3 is TGTGCCAGCAGCTTAGCTCTTCGGGGGGCGCAAACCTACAATGAGCAGTTCTTC. The encoded protein is CASSLALRGAQTYNEQFF.

The V call is TRBV7-2, the J call TRBJ2-2; TRBD2 matches 9 bases. The V gene's germline CDR1 is SGHTA and CDR2 FQGNSA. J gave up 0 bases and V 5 bases, and 10 bases lay outside the gene matches. CDR3 size: 18 residues. CDR3 DNA: TGTGCCAGCAGCCAATTTCCCATAGCGGGAGCGAACACCGGGGAGCTGTTTTTT. It yields the protein CASSQFPIAGANTGELFF.

This rearrangement joins TRBV5-1 to TRBJ2-3; D gene ambiguous. Germline CDR1 and CDR2: SGHRS and YFSETQ. V lost 1 base and J lost 2, with 8 bases in between. The CDR3 has 14 residues. The CDR3 bases are TGCGCCAGCAGCTTGCATGGAGTCACAGATACGCAGTATTTT. Its translation: CASSLHGVTDTQYF.

Relative to its sample, this clone is medium-sized. The genes are TRBV29-1 and TRBJ2-6; D perhaps matches TRBD1 (5 bases). V lost 4 bases and J 2 bases, leaving 12 bases between the germline ends. The germline V gene has CDR1 SQVTM and CDR2 ANQGSEA. The CDR3 loop spans 15 amino acids. The CDR3 spells CSVGSGSAGANVLTF. CDR3 sequence (DNA): TGCAGCGTTGGGTCAGGGTCAGCTGGGGCCAACGTCCTGACTTTC.

The chain couples TRBV6-6 to TRBJ1-2; the match to TRBD1 covers 9 bases. Germline-derived CDR1 and CDR2 are MNHNY and SVGAGI (reference sequence). The length of the CDR3 is 15 residues. The ends lost 7 bases at V and 6 bases at J; junction bases unmatched: 12. The CDR3 reads CASTTLEDRGNGYTF. DNA for the CDR3: TGTGCCAGCACCACCTTGGAGGACAGGGGAAATGGCTACACCTTC.

The chain recombines TRBV7-2 with TRBJ1-2, with D possibly matching TRBD1 (6 bases). The V end was cut by 2 bases, the J end by 6 bases, with 13 bases between. This CDR3 comprises 14 residues. Germline-derived CDR1 and CDR2 are SGHTA and FQGNSA. The CDR3 DNA is TGTGCCAGCAGCTTAACATACAGGGCGGATGGCTACACCTTC. This gives the protein CASSLTYRADGYTF.

The chain joins TRBV7-9 to TRBJ1-4; unclear D gene. The CDR3 loop spans 15 amino acids. CDR1 is SEHNR and CDR2 is FQNEAQ in the germline V gene (reference sequence). V was clipped by 5 bases and J by 0 bases, with 10 bases between them. The CDR3 sequence is CASSIDLATNEKLFF. The DNA of the CDR3 is TGTGCCAGCAGCATAGACCTAGCAACTAATGAAAAACTGTTTTTT. The entire variable domain, with the rest obtained from reference TRBV7-9 and TRBJ1-4, is as follows: DTGVSQNPRHKITKRGQNVTFRCDPISEHNRLYWYRQTLGQGPEFLTYFQNEAQLEKSRLLSDRFSAERPKGSFSTLEIQRTEQGDSAMYLCASSIDLATNEKLFFGSGTQLSVL.

The gene calls are TRBV7-2 and TRBJ2-1; TRBD2 matches 11 bases. Trimming took 5 bases from V and 6 from J; bases not matched to a gene: 6. Germline-derived CDR1 and CDR2 are SGHTA and FQGNSA. The CDR3 runs to 15 residues. CDR3: CASSQTSGVSNEQFF. CDR3 DNA: TGTGCCAGCAGCCAGACTAGCGGGGTTAGCAATGAGCAGTTCTTC. Complete variable domain (other parts from reference TRBV7-2 and TRBJ2-1): GAGVSQSPSNKVTEKGKDVELRCDPISGHTALYWYRQSLGQGLEFLIYFQGNSAPDKSGLPSDRFSAERTGGSVSTLTIQRTQQEDSAVYLCASSQTSGVSNEQFFGPGTRLTVL.

This sequence joins TRBV10-3 and TRBJ1-6; D is unresolved. Trimming took off 3 bases at V and 7 bases at J, with 7 bases between the two ends. The CDR3 is 13 residues long. Germline V gene lookup returns CDR1 ENHRY and CDR2 SYGVKD. The CDR3 DNA reads TGTGCCATCAGTGACAGCGAGAATTCACCCCTCCACTTT. Protein sequence: CAISDSENSPLHF.